The T cell receptor (beta chain) under discussion was sequenced for a study of blood T cell repertoires in COVID-19. At the level of the study: Donors in the United States, Italy and Spain gave samples during acute or convalescent COVID-19. T cells, B-cell-depleted T cells, or PBMCs provided the cDNA or gDNA that served as material.

The age range of participants was about 18 to 89 years, with residence in 20 to 25 US areas. Losses at the gene ends were 4 bases for V and 6 bases for J; bases not matched to a gene: 3. Germline values: CDR1 SGDLS, CDR2 YYNGEE. CDR3 length equals 13 residues. In the source study's methods: Estimated nucleated cell counts came from reference gene primer amplification. The assay was immunoSEQ multiplex PCR, and TCRdb's table has in-frame clones only and misses some. D and trimming were read from the DNA, whereas the V and J calls and clone size are those reported in that table. Among 200,000 to 250,000 clones listed, 75% to 85% were seen once.

The sequence derives from a man aged 30 to 45 with acute COVID-19. Sequenced material: PBMCs or T cells enriched from blood (not recorded which). The chain is built from TRBV9 and TRBJ1-2, with 10 positions matching TRBD1. Here the CDR3 DNA reads TGTGCCAGCAGCCTGGACAGGGGGAATGGCTACACCTTC. Protein product: CASSLDRGNGYTF.